The 17 T cell receptor beta chains below come from one sample, sequenced in a study of blood T cell repertoires in COVID-19. Data came from immunoSEQ multiplex PCR; TCRdb stores just in-frame clones and leaves some out. The data contain under 300,000 clones, approximately 86% of them singletons. The source material was peripheral blood. These receptors all stem from a man in his sixties who had recovered from COVID-19.

The chain couples TRBV6-1 to TRBJ2-7, with 7 bases aligning to TRBD1. After removal of 3 bases from V and 6 bases from J, the junction contained 5 bases not matched to a gene. There are 13 residues in the CDR3. Germline V gene lookup returns CDR1 MNHNS and CDR2 SASEGT. The CDR3 spells CASSDDRAREQYV. The CDR3 bases are TGTGCCAGCAGTGATGACAGGGCTCGCGAGCAGTACGTC.

The chain recombines TRBV24-1 with TRBJ2-3; TRBD1 might be the D (7 bases). Deletions cut 5 bases from V and 7 bases from J, with 12 bases between. The CDR3 runs to 13 residues. CDR1 KGHDR and CDR2 SFDVKD come from the germline V gene. The CDR3 DNA reads TGTGCCACCAGTGCTCCAGGGGGGAATACGCAGTATTTT. Its protein product is CATSAPGGNTQYF.

V and J are TRBV4-2 and TRBJ1-2, with 8 bases fitting TRBD1. Unmatched junction bases numbered 5, after V lost 1 base and J lost 4 bases. Germline assignment: CDR1 LGHNA and CDR2 YNFKEQ. CDR3 length: 15 residues. CDR3 nucleotide sequence: TGTGCCAGCAGCCAAGTAGATGGACAGGGCTATGGCTACACCTTC. Amino acids: CASSQVDGQGYGYTF.

This clone was observed a handful of times. The chain links TRBV21-1 to TRBJ2-1; TRBD2 is the table's D call and was not checked against the DNA. TRBV21-1 is a pseudogene segment. The CDR3 runs 17 residues. The CDR3 DNA sequence: TGTGCCAGCAGCAAAGCGCCGGGGGGCCTTGTAGCCAATGAGCAGTTCTTC. Translating it yields CASSKAPGGLVANEQFF.

V and J are TRBV3-1 (or the pseudogene TRBV3-2) and TRBJ1-3; tentatively, D is TRBD1 (6 bases). The CDR3 consists of 16 residues. Germline values: CDR1 LGHDT, CDR2 YNNKEL (reference sequence). Trimming took off 4 bases at V and 0 bases at J, with 13 bases between the two ends. The CDR3 loop reads CASSLSRGTSGNTIYF. The CDR3, as DNA: TGTGCCAGCAGCCTCAGCAGGGGTACCTCTGGAAACACCATATATTTT.

This clone appeared many times. V usage is TRBV11-2 and J usage is TRBJ2-7; no definite D call. This CDR3 has 13 amino acids. Trimming took 3 bases from V and 3 from J, leaving 9 bases between them. Germline CDR1 is SGHAT and CDR2 is FQNNGV. CDR3 sequence: CASSLRQYYEQYV. In DNA form, the CDR3 reads TGTGCCAGCAGCTTGCGCCAATACTACGAGCAGTACGTC.

The CDR3 bases are TGTGCCAGCAGCCTGGGGACTAGCGGGGGGGGTTCTGAGCAGTTCTTC. Its translation: CASSLGTSGGGSEQFF. This sequence joins TRBV11-2 and TRBJ2-1, with 16 bases matching TRBD2. Trimming took 5 bases from V and 9 from J; bases not matched to a gene: 7. Germline V lookup: CDR1 SGHAT, CDR2 FQNNGV. This CDR3 has 16 amino acids. Supplemented by reference TRBV11-2 and TRBJ2-1, the full variable domain reads EAGVAQSPRYKIIEKRQSVAFWCNPISGHATLYWYQQILGQGPKLLIQFQNNGVVDDSQLPKDRFSAERLKGVDSTLKIQPAKLEDSAVYLCASSLGTSGGGSEQFFGPGTRLTVL.

The CDR3 reads CASSVGVGELFF. The CDR3 bases are TGTGCCAGCAGCGTAGGAGTCGGGGAGCTGTTTTTT. This chain uses TRBV9 with TRBJ2-2; D unresolved. Germline-derived CDR1 and CDR2 are SGDLS and YYNGEE. V was trimmed by 0 bases and J by 7 bases, leaving 4 bases between them. The CDR3 runs 12 residues.

CDR3 in amino acids: CASSFQSNQPQHF. The CDR3 DNA follows: TGTGCCAGCAGCTTTCAGAGCAATCAGCCCCAGCATTTT. The gene calls are TRBV5-8 and TRBJ1-5; the D is unclear. Germline V gene sequence: CDR1 SGHTS, CDR2 YDEGEE. V lost 2 bases, J lost 1 base, and 4 bases lay in between. The CDR3 contains 13 residues.

The V and J genes are TRBV12-3 or TRBV12-4 and TRBJ2-1; D ambiguous. Trimming stripped 5 bases from V and 4 bases from J, with 9 bases between. The CDR3 loop spans 13 amino acids. CDR3 coding DNA: TGTGCCAGCAGTCCTAGGAGATACAATGAGCAGTTCTTC. Amino acids: CASSPRRYNEQFF.

By share, this clone counts as large. The chain joins TRBV19 to TRBJ2-2, with unresolved D. The CDR3 length is 13 residues. The V gene lost 4 bases and the J gene lost 6 bases, with 9 bases spanning the gap. Germline V lookup: CDR1 LNHDA, CDR2 SQIVND (reference sequence). CDR3 sequence reads: CASSNYAAGELFF. The CDR3 bases are TGTGCCAGTAGTAATTACGCGGCCGGGGAGCTGTTTTTT.

This sequence joins TRBV29-1 and TRBJ1-5; D gene unclear. CDR3 length equals 14 residues. V lost 5 bases, J lost 3 bases, and 14 bases lay in between. Germline V CDR1 and CDR2: SQVTM, ANQGSEA. CDR3: CSVRQGDPNQPQHF. The CDR3 nucleotides read TGCAGCGTTAGGCAAGGAGACCCCAATCAGCCCCAGCATTTT.

The rearrangement joins TRBV7-9 to TRBJ1-2; possibly TRBD1 for D (5 bases). The CDR3 sequence is 14 residues long. In germline, CDR1 is SEHNR, CDR2 FQNEAQ (reference sequence). Between the trimmed V and J ends, which lost 11 bases and 5 bases, there was a span of 21 bases. For the CDR3, the DNA is TGTGCCGTGGAAGGTTCAGGGTCACCTTATGGCTACACCTTC. Protein: CAVEGSGSPYGYTF.

This clone was seen only a few times. The V and J genes are TRBV6-5 and TRBJ1-6, with no clear D. The ends were cut back, 6 bases at V and 10 bases at J, with 16 bases in the middle. Germline CDR1 is MNHEY and CDR2 is SVGAGI. The CDR3 has 14 amino acids. The CDR3 spells CASRISTPWSPLHF. The CDR3 DNA sequence: TGTGCCAGCAGAATTTCGACTCCTTGGTCACCCCTCCACTTT.

The V gene is TRBV5-4, the J gene TRBJ2-1, with D possibly being TRBD2 (6 bases). Per germline, CDR1 SGHNT and CDR2 YYREEE (reference sequence). V lost 4 bases and J lost 4, with 12 bases in between. The CDR3 extends over 14 amino acids. CDR3 residues: CASSHRDSYNEQFF. The DNA for the CDR3 is TGTGCCAGCAGCCACCGGGACTCGTACAATGAGCAGTTCTTC. Drawing the rest from reference TRBV5-4 and TRBJ2-1, the complete variable domain is ETGVTQSPTHLIKTRGQQVTLRCSSQSGHNTVSWYQQALGQGPQFIFQYYREEENGRGNFPPRFSGLQFPNYSSELNVNALELDDSALYLCASSHRDSYNEQFFGPGTRLTVL.

This chain connects TRBV27 to TRBJ2-1, with a weak D call TRBD2 (5 bases). Germline lookup yields CDR1 MNHEY and CDR2 SMNVEV (reference sequence). Trimming took off 0 bases at V and 9 bases at J, with 9 bases between the two ends. The CDR3 covers 13 residues. Here the CDR3 reads CASSLSKRVEQFF. As DNA, the CDR3 is TGTGCCAGCAGTTTATCGAAGAGGGTTGAGCAGTTCTTC.

This chain uses TRBV9 with TRBJ2-7; tentative D call: TRBD1 (6 bases). Deletions cut 5 bases from V and 6 bases from J, with 15 bases between. The CDR3 extends over 13 amino acids. Germline V gene data show CDR1 as SGDLS and CDR2 as YYNGEE. The CDR3 protein is CASRRSSRGEQYV. The CDR3 nucleotides are TGTGCCAGCAGACGTAGCTCCAGGGGCGAGCAGTACGTC.